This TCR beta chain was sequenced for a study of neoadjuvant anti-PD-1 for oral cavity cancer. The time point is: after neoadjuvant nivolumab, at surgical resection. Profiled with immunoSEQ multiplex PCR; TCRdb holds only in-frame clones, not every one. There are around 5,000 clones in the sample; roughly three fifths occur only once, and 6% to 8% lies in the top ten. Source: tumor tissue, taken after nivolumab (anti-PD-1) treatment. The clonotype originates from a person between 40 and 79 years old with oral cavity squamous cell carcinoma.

The DNA of the CDR3 is TGTGCCAGCAACAACAGGGGTACGGGCAATCAGCCCCAGCATTTT. Translated: CASNNRGTGNQPQHF. V usage is TRBV7-3 and J usage is TRBJ1-5; 7 nucleotides line up with TRBD1. CDR3 length equals 15 residues. Germline V gene lookup returns CDR1 SGHTA and CDR2 FQGTGA. The V gene end was trimmed by 7 bases and the J gene end by 2 bases; junction bases not matched to a gene: 8. Based on the CDR3 plus reference TRBV7-3 and TRBJ1-5, the full variable domain is GAGVSQTPSNKVTEKGKYVELRCDPISGHTALYWYRQSLGQGPEFLIYFQGTGAADDSGLPNDRFFAVRPEGSVSTLKIQRTERGDSAVYLCASNNRGTGNQPQHFGDGTRLSIL.